This T cell receptor (beta chain) was sequenced for a study of CD8+ T cells in alopecia areata (dated by TCRdb to the late 2010s). For context, the study as a whole: Treated patients were enrolled in an open-label pilot trial of oral tofacitinib at 5 to 10 mg twice daily for moderate-to-severe alopecia areata. In humans, TCRbeta sequencing was performed on scalp tissue and on sorted CD4+ and CD8+ peripheral blood T cells from healthy controls and from patients with patchy or totalis/universalis alopecia areata. RNA came from the PAXgene miRNA kit for fixed scalp, the miRNeasy kit for PBMCs, and the RNeasy kit for mouse skin. In treated patients, disease severity was measured using the SALT score, which gives the percentage of scalp surface area affected. immunoSEQ multiplex PCR using 35 Vbeta forward primers and 13 Jbeta reverse primers was used to amplify TCRbeta CDR3 regions. Biopsies were taken from tofacitinib-treated patients at baseline and at 4 and 24 weeks of treatment, and a later scalp biopsy was taken in several of the tofacitinib-treated patients. Scalp clonality was compared among normal scalp (n=4), patchy alopecia areata scalp (n=8), and alopecia totalis/universalis scalp (n=8). To study T cell clonal expansion in alopecia areata, the researchers applied high-throughput TCRbeta sequencing to both the C3H/HeJ mouse model and human patients. Tofacitinib was given for 6 to 18 months, followed by 6 months of follow-up off drug to assess delayed response and recurrence. Paper-wide results and their limitations: Shared TCR sequences between patients were less evident than in mice, which may be partly attributable to HLA diversity in the patient population. The treated cohort was small, with a single nonresponder, so links between baseline CD8+ expansion and response need larger studies. Many expanded lesional clones were found to persist in scalp and blood during tofacitinib treatment, and relapse after treatment cessation may be partly explained by this persistence. Unlike mouse skin, which is dominated by gammadelta T cells, normal human skin has resident alphabeta T cells that are also sequenced, and this complicates analysis of the scalp TCR repertoire. Tofacitinib significantly decreased scalp clonality and the number of expanded CD8+ clones among the top 100 scalp clones. Compared with normal scalp, lesional scalp, particularly in alopecia totalis/universalis, had higher clonality and more expanded CD8+ clones, which suggests antigenic drive.

Libraries were built with the immunoSEQ multiplex PCR assay. For TCR sequencing, RNA was extracted from every sample and reverse transcribed into cDNA to serve as template. First-strand cDNA was synthesized using SuperScript III with a 2:1 mix of oligo-dT and random hexamers. Amplification bias was assessed with a synthetic immune receptor repertoire, and residual bias was removed computationally. The authors' analysis ran thus. Raw reads were preprocessed to remove errors, and CDR3 was defined by IMGT conventions from the conserved cysteine to phenylalanine. Clonality was computed by normalizing Shannon entropy by log2 of the number of productive unique TCRs and subtracting the result from 1. Whether scalp clones were CD4 or CD8 was inferred by matching scalp TCRbeta sequences against CD4 and CD8 repertoires sorted from blood. TCRdb re-hosts the immuneACCESS table, in-frame sequences only. Its copies lack some clones; in the studies checked, an unresolved V gene accounts for under half of them, and the cause for the rest is not known. V, J and clone size are those of that table, while D and trimming were read from the DNA. The sample table records about 210,000 clones; about 57% of these occur just once. The biggest ten clones account for about 1.6% of the sample.

The label giving this sample's time point can be read as: about 4 weeks on oral tofacitinib. The sample's treatment or condition, from its label and the paper: oral pan-JAK inhibitor, 5-10 mg twice daily. From alopecia areata patients, peripheral blood was collected along with lesional scalp punch biopsies. PBMCs were separated by density centrifugation and stained for CD3, CD4 and CD8, after which CD4+ and CD8+ T cells were sorted on a FACSAria. Comments on this clone: Its antigen target is currently unknown. It has no much larger one-base neighbor in the sample; base qualities were not kept.

For CDR1 and CDR2, the germline V gene (reference sequence) lists GTSNPN and SVGIG. Including cysteine and phenylalanine, the CDR3 has 12 amino acids. The entry retains the CDR3 DNA only, 36 bases that are in frame from base 1. V is pared back by 2 bases and J by 6 bases, with 10 bases lying between the germline termini. The TCR sequence derives from a human donor with alopecia areata. This sequence uses TRBV30 and TRBJ1-2; confidence is insufficient to name the D gene. Sequenced material: CD4+ T cells sorted from blood, taken at week 4, from a patient treated with tofacitinib. The nucleotide sequence is TGTGCCTGGAGTTGGCAGGCCGATGGCTACACCTTC. Its protein is CAWSWQADGYTF.